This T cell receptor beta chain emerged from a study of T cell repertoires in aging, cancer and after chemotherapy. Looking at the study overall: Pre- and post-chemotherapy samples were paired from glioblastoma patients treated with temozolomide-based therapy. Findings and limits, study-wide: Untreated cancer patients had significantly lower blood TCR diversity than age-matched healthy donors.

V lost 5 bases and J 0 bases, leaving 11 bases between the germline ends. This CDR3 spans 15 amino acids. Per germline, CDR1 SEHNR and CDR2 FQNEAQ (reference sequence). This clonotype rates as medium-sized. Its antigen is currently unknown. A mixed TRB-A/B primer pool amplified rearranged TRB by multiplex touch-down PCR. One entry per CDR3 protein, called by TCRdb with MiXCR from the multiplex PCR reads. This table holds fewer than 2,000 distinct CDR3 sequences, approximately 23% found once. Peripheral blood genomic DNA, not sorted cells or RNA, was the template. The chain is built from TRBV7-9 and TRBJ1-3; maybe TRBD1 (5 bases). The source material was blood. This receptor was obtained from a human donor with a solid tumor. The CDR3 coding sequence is TGTGCCAGCAGCCGGGACGCCCGCTCTGGAAACACCATATATTTT. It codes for CASSRDARSGNTIYF.